This T cell receptor (beta chain) was captured in a study of T cells expressing NK-cell markers. About the research overall: Within the sequenced cohort of eight donors, seven exhibited HCMV seropositivity and one was seronegative.

Comment on this clonotype: The antigen is not known.

Overall study findings and caveats: These clonotypes, the leaders elsewhere, also led the CD3+CD56-NKG2C+ fraction in a handful of donors.

Germline CDR1 is SGHDT and CDR2 is YYEEEE. The CDR3 is 16 amino acids. With UMIs, 5'RACE template switching was used to make TCR beta cDNA. TCRdb reanalyzed the 5' RACE reads, giving one entry per CDR3 protein sequence and no DNA. The table for this sample gives about 550,000 distinct CDR3 sequences. The gene calls are TRBV5-6 and TRBJ2-1; TCRdb names TRBD2, which stays unverified in the absence of DNA. The TCR sequence derives from a man aged 18 to 30 in good health. The sample comprised blood T cells: a sorted CD56 or NKG2C T cell subset, CD4+ or CD8+ T cells, or bulk PBMC T cells (not recorded which). This CDR3 is CASSSGLAGLYNEQFF.